These T cell receptor beta chains were read from a single sample in a study of blood T cell repertoires in COVID-19. Repertoires were generated with immunoSEQ multiplex PCR, while TCRdb's copy carries only in-frame clones and drops some. The data show around 230,000 clones, 85% seen once. Material: peripheral blood. These receptors all stem from a man aged 45-60 years with COVID-19, enrolled during active disease. Both conserved end residues are part of each CDR3. Each record gives: CDR3 length, J gene, V gene, clone size, D gene, CDR3 DNA, CDR3 protein. D genes are given only for firm matches. Some rows mark clone size as missing; the rest say once, few, many or name a class of expanded clone.

>19|TRBJ1-5|TRBV19|.|TRBD1
TGTGCCAGTAGTATATTCGGCAGGGGGGAACCTTATAGCAATCAGCCCCAGCATTTT
CASSIFGRGEPYSNQPQHF
>14|TRBJ1-4|TRBV9|.|.
TGTGCCAGCAGCGGGGGACTGCAGAATGAAAAACTGTTTTTT
CASSGGLQNEKLFF
>14|TRBJ1-6|TRBV2|few|TRBD1
TGTGCCAGCAGACCGGGACAGGTGAATTCACCCCTCCACTTT
CASRPGQVNSPLHF
>15|TRBJ2-2|TRBV10-3|.|.
TGTGCCATCAGACCGGGGATAGCGAACACCGGGGAGCTGTTTTTT
CAIRPGIANTGELFF
>13|TRBJ1-1|TRBV7-2|once|.
TGTGCCAGCAGCTTAGGCCGGGGGGGTGAAGCTTTCTTT
CASSLGRGGEAFF
>15|TRBJ2-2|TRBV6-1|once|.
TGTGCCAGCAGTGAAGCGAGAACGAACACCGGGGAGCTGTTTTTT
CASSEARTNTGELFF
>16|TRBJ2-3|TRBV19|few|TRBD1
TGTGCCAGTAGTATCCAAACAGGGGTTAGTACAGATACGCAGTATTTT
CASSIQTGVSTDTQYF
>13|TRBJ2-7|TRBV7-9|.|.
TGTGCCAGCAGGGTAGGTGCTAGCTACGAGCAGTACTTC
CASRVGASYEQYF
>15|TRBJ1-6|TRBV6-5|.|TRBD1
TGTGCCAGCAGTTACAACCGGGACAGGGGTTCACCCCTCCACTTT
CASSYNRDRGSPLHF
>14|TRBJ2-7|TRBV6-2/TRBV6-3|few|TRBD1
TGTGCCAGCAGTTGGCAGGGACAGATCTACGAGCAGTACTTC
CASSWQGQIYEQYF
>15|TRBJ1-2|TRBV14|.|.
TGTGCCAGCAGCCAAGGAAGGGCGGGGAACTATGGCTACACCTTC
CASSQGRAGNYGYTF
>11|TRBJ2-4|TRBV2|once|.
TGTGCCAGCAGTTTGGGAGAAATTCAGTACTTC
CASSLGEIQYF
>14|TRBJ2-5|TRBV2|.|.
TGTGCCAGCAGTGAGGTGCGGGGGCTGGAGACCCAGTACTTC
CASSEVRGLETQYF
>14|TRBJ2-7|TRBV5-1|.|.
TGCGCCAGCAGCTTTGCGGGGAATACCTACGAGCAGTACTTC
CASSFAGNTYEQYF
>15|TRBJ1-4|TRBV4-1|.|.
TGCGCCAGCAGCCCGCCGGGGTTATATAATGAAAAACTGTTTTTT
CASSPPGLYNEKLFF
>15|TRBJ2-7|TRBV18|.|TRBD2
TGTGCCAGCTCAGCCGGGACTAGCGGTGCATACGAGCAGTACTTC
CASSAGTSGAYEQYF
>16|TRBJ1-6|TRBV14|once|TRBD1
TGTGCCAGCAGCCAATGGTCGACAGGGTCTTATTCACCCCTCCACTTT
CASSQWSTGSYSPLHF
>15|TRBJ1-4|TRBV2|.|TRBD1
TGTGCCAGCACCGGACAGGGGGCAACTAATGAAAAACTGTTTTTT
CASTGQGATNEKLFF
>16|TRBJ2-7|TRBV7-2|few|TRBD1
TGTGCCAGCAGCTTAGGTGACTGGGACAGGGACCACGAGCAGTACTTC
CASSLGDWDRDHEQYF
>16|TRBJ1-5|TRBV7-2|.|TRBD1
TGTGCCAGCAGCTCAGGGGGGATTTGGGGCAATCAGCCCCAGCATTTT
CASSSGGIWGNQPQHF
>15|TRBJ2-7|TRBV5-1|once|TRBD1
TGCGCCAGCAGCTTGCAAGGGGGCGAAAACTACGAGCAGTACTTC
CASSLQGGENYEQYF
>14|TRBJ2-7|TRBV19|.|TRBD2
TGTGCCAGTAGTAACCTAGCGGGGGCCTACGAGCAGTACTTC
CASSNLAGAYEQYF
>16|TRBJ2-7|TRBV4-2|.|TRBD1
TGTGCCAGCAGCCAAGATCCGGGACAGGGAACCTACGAGCAGTACTTC
CASSQDPGQGTYEQYF
>13|TRBJ2-7|TRBV10-1|.|.
TGCGCCAGCAGTGAAAACAGTCGGGGCGAGCAGTACTTC
CASSENSRGEQYF
>16|TRBJ2-2|TRBV5-1|.|.
TGCGCCAGCAGCTTGCGAGGGATCGCGAACACCGGGGAGCTGTTTTTT
CASSLRGIANTGELFF
>14|TRBJ1-2|TRBV5-1|.|.
TGCGCCAGCAGCTCAGACCTCTCAGGGGATGGCTACACCTTC
CASSSDLSGDGYTF
>14|TRBJ1-5|TRBV15|.|TRBD1
TGTGCCACCAGCAGGGGGACAGGGAATCAGCCCCAGCATTTT
CATSRGTGNQPQHF
>16|TRBJ1-5|TRBV30|.|.
TGTGCCTGGAGTTCTCTCGACAGTCTTGGCAATCAGCCCCAGCATTTT
CAWSSLDSLGNQPQHF
>19|TRBJ2-2|TRBV20-1|.|TRBD2
TGCAGTGCTAGTCACCCGGGACTAGCGGGGACCGGGGGCACCGGGGAGCTGTTTTTT
CSASHPGLAGTGGTGELFF
>14|TRBJ1-2|TRBV30|.|TRBD1
TGTGCCTGGACCTACGGACAGGGTACCTATGGCTACACCTTC
CAWTYGQGTYGYTF
>16|TRBJ2-2|TRBV10-2|.|TRBD2
TGCGCCAGCAGTGATGCTAGCGGGAAGAACACCGGGGAGCTGTTTTTT
CASSDASGKNTGELFF
>16|TRBJ1-4|TRBV11-2|once|TRBD1
TGTGCCAGCAGCTCCCGGGGGGAACAGGGGGGTGAAAAACTGTTTTTT
CASSSRGEQGGEKLFF
>14|TRBJ2-1|TRBV12-5|.|TRBD1
TGTGCTAGTGGTTGGGGGACAGGGTCCGATGAGCAGTTCTTC
CASGWGTGSDEQFF
>19|TRBJ2-1|TRBV10-2|.|TRBD2
TGCGCCAGCAATTTGGACCCCTCTAGCGGGGGGGCGAATGGCTATGAGCAGTTCTTC
CASNLDPSSGGANGYEQFF
>16|TRBJ2-5|TRBV7-6|.|.
TGTGCCAGCAGCCCCGAAGGCCGTAGGGGTTGGGAGACCCAGTACTTC
CASSPEGRRGWETQYF
>17|TRBJ2-3|TRBV7-2|.|TRBD2
TGTGCCAGCAGCTTTCGTTCGCGGGGGGGCGGGGCAGATACGCAGTATTTT
CASSFRSRGGGADTQYF